These 14 T cell receptor beta chains share one sample of origin, sequenced in a study of cytomegalovirus exposure and HLA in healthy donors. The PCR contained 60 Vbeta and 13 Jbeta primers. Using immunoSEQ multiplex PCR, the repertoire was profiled, and TCRdb retains in-frame clones only, with some absent. The table for this sample gives about 32,000 clones. Material for sequencing was PBMCs. These receptor sequences come from a female donor in good health and CMV-seronegative.

This chain connects TRBV19 to TRBJ2-4; 7 positions match TRBD1. Germline V lookup: CDR1 LNHDA, CDR2 SQIVND (reference sequence). The J segment lost 4 bases and the V segment lost 5 bases, leaving 5 bases of the junction unmatched. CDR3 length: 14 residues. The CDR3 protein is CASSSGTDKNIQYF. The CDR3 DNA sequence: TGTGCCAGTAGTTCCGGGACAGATAAAAACATTCAGTACTTC.

The genes are TRBV4-1 and TRBJ2-5; D gene unclear. This CDR3 is 15 amino acids long. From germline, CDR1 is MGHRA and CDR2 YSYEKL. Deletions cut 0 bases from V and 7 bases from J, with 15 bases between. CDR3 nucleotide sequence: TGCGCCAGCAGCCAAGATAAAGCCCCACCAGGGACCCAGTACTTC. Translated, it gives CASSQDKAPPGTQYF.

CDR3 sequence: CASSESGDTGELFF. DNA of the CDR3: TGTGCCAGCTCCGAATCAGGGGACACCGGGGAGCTGTTTTTT. The V gene is TRBV25-1, the J gene TRBJ2-2, with D maybe TRBD1 (6 bases). CDR3 size: 14 residues. Germline CDR1 and CDR2: MGHDK and SYGVNS. Trimming removed 8 bases at V and 3 bases at J, with 13 bases between.

The chain recombines TRBV27 with TRBJ2-7; weak D call: TRBD1 (8 bases). The germline gives CDR1 MNHEY, CDR2 SMNVEV (reference sequence). V lost 6 bases and J lost 0, with 15 bases in between. CDR3 length equals 15 residues. The CDR3 region has the DNA TGTGCCAGCAGGGGGAGGGACAGGCGCTCCTACGAGCAGTACTTC. It specifies CASRGRDRRSYEQYF.

This chain joins TRBV11-3 and TRBJ2-7; D perhaps matches TRBD1 (5 bases). Trimming left V 2 bases short and J 0 bases short, with 11 bases between. Germline CDR1 SGHNT, CDR2 YENEEA. The CDR3 length is 15 residues. The CDR3 sequence: CASSLWGRVSYEQYF. CDR3 bases: TGTGCCAGCAGCTTATGGGGCAGGGTCTCCTACGAGCAGTACTTC. The full variable domain, completed using reference TRBV11-3 and TRBJ2-7, is EAGVVQSPRYKIIEKKQPVAFWCNPISGHNTLYWYLQNLGQGPELLIRYENEEAVDDSQLPKDRFSAERLKGVDSTLKIQPAELGDSAVYLCASSLWGRVSYEQYFGPGTRLTVT.

This sequence joins TRBV5-1 and TRBJ2-3, with D perhaps TRBD1 (5 bases). Germline CDR1 SGHRS, CDR2 YFSETQ. The CDR3 has 14 amino acids. The germline V and J ends were trimmed by 2 bases and 2 bases, with 9 bases remaining between them. The CDR3 reads CASSLRTHTDTQYF. The CDR3 bases are TGCGCCAGCAGCTTAAGGACACACACAGATACGCAGTATTTT. Full variable domain (remainder filled in from reference TRBV5-1 and TRBJ2-3): KAGVTQTPRYLIKTRGQQVTLSCSPISGHRSVSWYQQTPGQGLQFLFEYFSETQRNKGNFPGRFSGRQFSNSRSEMNVSTLELGDSALYLCASSLRTHTDTQYFGPGTRLTVL.

The rearrangement uses TRBV5-1 and TRBJ2-2, with D maybe TRBD2 (5 bases). The CDR3 is 15 residues long. CDR1 is SGHRS and CDR2 is YFSETQ in the germline V gene. Trimming stripped 4 bases from V and 1 base from J, with 11 bases between. Here the CDR3 reads CASSKWGENTGELFF. Written as DNA, the CDR3 is TGCGCCAGCAGCAAGTGGGGAGAGAACACCGGGGAGCTGTTTTTT.

The chain employs TRBV19 and TRBJ2-3; D gene ambiguous. Trimming pared 3 bases from V and 1 base from J, leaving 5 bases between. Germline V gives CDR1 LNHDA, CDR2 SQIVND (reference sequence). The CDR3 totals 13 residues. CDR3 DNA: TGTGCCAGTAGTATGGCAGGCACAGATACGCAGTATTTT. Amino acid sequence: CASSMAGTDTQYF.

The V and J genes are TRBV28 and TRBJ1-2, with TRBD1 identical over 7 bases. Trimming at V came to 6 bases and at J to 7 bases, leaving 14 bases not matched to a gene. Germline values: CDR1 MDHEN, CDR2 SYDVKM. The length of the CDR3 is 15 residues. In nucleotides, the CDR3 is TGTGCCAGCAGCCCCTCGACAGGGCGGTATGGTGGCTACACCTTC. Translated: CASSPSTGRYGGYTF.

The genes are TRBV29-1 and TRBJ1-2; D gene ambiguous. The CDR3 has 13 amino acids. The germline V gene has CDR1 SQVTM and CDR2 ANQGSEA. The V gene lost 6 bases and the J gene lost 4 bases, with 15 bases spanning the gap. CDR3 in DNA: TGCAGCGTCCCTAAGGCGACAAGCTATGGCTACACCTTC. Amino acids: CSVPKATSYGYTF.

This sequence joins TRBV25-1 and TRBJ1-2; weak D call: TRBD1 (6 bases). V was shortened by 0 bases and J by 4 bases, with 18 bases between the two germline ends. The CDR3 covers 17 residues. CDR1 and CDR2 from the germline V gene are MGHDK and SYGVNS. CDR3 bases: TGTGCCAGCAGTGAATATGGGGCCTTGGGGGACATCTATGGCTACACCTTC. Translation: CASSEYGALGDIYGYTF.

The gene calls are TRBV7-2 and TRBJ2-3, with 9 bases identical to TRBD1. Germline V gene lookup returns CDR1 SGHTA and CDR2 FQGNSA. The CDR3 is 15 residues long. J gave up 5 bases and V 5 bases, and 8 bases lay outside the gene matches. Here the CDR3 DNA reads TGTGCCAGCAGCCCCCAACAGGGGGCTGGAGATACGCAGTATTTT. This sequence encodes CASSPQQGAGDTQYF. Complete variable domain (other parts from reference TRBV7-2 and TRBJ2-3): GAGVSQSPSNKVTEKGKDVELRCDPISGHTALYWYRQSLGQGLEFLIYFQGNSAPDKSGLPSDRFSAERTGGSVSTLTIQRTQQEDSAVYLCASSPQQGAGDTQYFGPGTRLTVL.

V usage is TRBV29-1 and J usage is TRBJ1-4, with D unclear. The germline CDR1 and CDR2 sequences are SQVTM and ANQGSEA. The CDR3 is made up of 11 amino acids. V lost 6 bases and J lost 8, with 10 bases in between. The CDR3 sequence: CSVLSREKLFF. The CDR3 nucleotides read TGCAGCGTACTAAGTAGGGAAAAACTGTTTTTT.

The chain employs TRBV29-1 and TRBJ1-2; 8 bases are a match to TRBD1. The CDR3 contains 12 residues. Per germline, CDR1 SQVTM and CDR2 ANQGSEA. J lost 2 bases, V lost 8 bases, and 4 bases had no gene match. The CDR3 here is CSFRTGNYGYTF. CDR3 bases: TGCAGCTTCCGGACAGGGAACTATGGCTACACCTTC.